A selection of T cell receptor beta chains follows, all from one sample in a study of somatic mutations in cytotoxic T cells in rheumatoid arthritis. Profiling relied on immunoSEQ multiplex PCR, and the TCRdb table lists in-frame clones only, not all of them. In the table there are 10,000 or so clones, roughly 78% of which are singletons. The sequenced sample consisted of CD8+ T cells sorted from blood. The origin of the receptors is an adult with rheumatoid arthritis. The CDR3 runs from the conserved cysteine through the conserved F or W. The D gene is left open where the match is weak. Size is omitted from some rows. Given values are once, few, many or a class for expanded clones.

clone size: -; V gene: TRBV6-6; J gene: TRBJ2-1; D gene: -; CDR3 DNA: TGTGCCAGCAGTTACGGCAACAATGAGCAGTTCTTC; CDR3 protein: CASSYGNNEQFF
clone size: -; V gene: TRBV6-4; J gene: TRBJ2-1; D gene: -; CDR3 DNA: TGTGCCAGCAGCGCCGGACAGGCGGGGTACGATGAGCAGTTCTTC; CDR3 protein: CASSAGQAGYDEQFF
clone size: few; V gene: TRBV7-9; J gene: TRBJ2-7; D gene: TRBD2; CDR3 DNA: TGTGCCAGCAGTGGGCTAGCGGAAACCTACGAGCAGTACTTC; CDR3 protein: CASSGLAETYEQYF
clone size: -; V gene: TRBV6-1; J gene: TRBJ1-5; D gene: TRBD1; CDR3 DNA: TGTGCCAGCAGTGAAGAAAGGGGACAGGATCTTGCTCAGCCCCAGCATTTT; CDR3 protein: CASSEERGQDLAQPQHF
clone size: few; V gene: TRBV29-1; J gene: TRBJ2-6; D gene: -; CDR3 DNA: TGCAGCGTTGAAGGGTTAACCGGGGCCAACGTCCTGACTTTC; CDR3 protein: CSVEGLTGANVLTF
clone size: -; V gene: TRBV10-2; J gene: TRBJ1-6; D gene: -; CDR3 DNA: TGCGCCAGCAGTGGTAACCTGGCTTCACCCCTCCACTTT; CDR3 protein: CASSGNLASPLHF
clone size: -; V gene: TRBV5-4; J gene: TRBJ1-1; D gene: -; CDR3 DNA: TGTGCCAGCAGCGCGGGTTGGCCCGACACTGAAGCTTTCTTT; CDR3 protein: CASSAGWPDTEAFF
clone size: -; V gene: TRBV6-6; J gene: TRBJ2-7; D gene: TRBD2; CDR3 DNA: TGTGCCAGCAGTGATCGACTAGCGGGCTTGTACGAGCAGTACTTC; CDR3 protein: CASSDRLAGLYEQYF
clone size: -; V gene: TRBV27; J gene: TRBJ2-7; D gene: TRBD2; CDR3 DNA: TGTGCCAGCAGACCGGGACTAGGTTCCACCGAGCAGTACTTC; CDR3 protein: CASRPGLGSTEQYF
clone size: -; V gene: TRBV5-1; J gene: TRBJ1-1; D gene: -; CDR3 DNA: TGCGCCAGCAGCTTGTGGGGCGCCAGCACTGAAGCTTTCTTT; CDR3 protein: CASSLWGASTEAFF
clone size: -; V gene: TRBV27; J gene: TRBJ2-7; D gene: TRBD1; CDR3 DNA: TGTGCCAACTCCGGGACAGACTTC; CDR3 protein: CANSGTDF
clone size: -; V gene: TRBV2; J gene: TRBJ2-7; D gene: -; CDR3 DNA: TGTGCCAGCAGTGATCCCTACGAGCAGTACTTC; CDR3 protein: CASSDPYEQYF
clone size: -; V gene: TRBV15; J gene: TRBJ2-2; D gene: TRBD1; CDR3 DNA: TGTGCCACCAGAGGACAGGGGGAAACCGGGGAGCTGTTTTTT; CDR3 protein: CATRGQGETGELFF
clone size: -; V gene: TRBV5-6; J gene: TRBJ1-5; D gene: -; CDR3 DNA: TGTGCCAGCAGCTTGGGCGGGGGCTATAGCAATCAGCCCCAGCATTTT; CDR3 protein: CASSLGGGYSNQPQHF
clone size: -; V gene: TRBV4-2; J gene: TRBJ2-3; D gene: -; CDR3 DNA: TGTGCCAGCAGCCAAGACGCGCTGCTAACAGATACGCAGTATTTT; CDR3 protein: CASSQDALLTDTQYF
clone size: few; V gene: TRBV7-9; J gene: TRBJ2-7; D gene: -; CDR3 DNA: TGTGCCAGCAGCGGGGACCTATCCTACGAGCAGTACTTC; CDR3 protein: CASSGDLSYEQYF
clone size: -; V gene: TRBV9; J gene: TRBJ2-1; D gene: TRBD2; CDR3 DNA: TGTGCCAGCAGCGGAGAGGGAAGCGGGGGGGCCTTAGGGAATGAGCAGTTCTTC; CDR3 protein: CASSGEGSGGALGNEQFF
clone size: -; V gene: TRBV27; J gene: TRBJ2-7; D gene: -; CDR3 DNA: TGTGCCAGCAGTTTGGGGAGAACCTACGAGCAGTACTTC; CDR3 protein: CASSLGRTYEQYF
clone size: -; V gene: TRBV5-1; J gene: TRBJ2-1; D gene: -; CDR3 DNA: TGCGCCAGCAGCTTGGAGGGTAGCTCCTACAATGAGCAGTTCTTC; CDR3 protein: CASSLEGSSYNEQFF
clone size: -; V gene: TRBV11-2; J gene: TRBJ2-1; D gene: -; CDR3 DNA: TGTGCCAGCAGTTCAGGTGGAGCGAGCGAGCAGTTCTTC; CDR3 protein: CASSSGGASEQFF
clone size: -; V gene: TRBV9; J gene: TRBJ1-6; D gene: -; CDR3 DNA: TGTGCCAGCAGCGTAGATTACAGACTTAATTCACCCCTCCACTTT; CDR3 protein: CASSVDYRLNSPLHF
clone size: -; V gene: TRBV19; J gene: TRBJ1-1; D gene: -; CDR3 DNA: TGTGCCAGTAGTATAAAAGGGTACACTGAAGCTTTCTTT; CDR3 protein: CASSIKGYTEAFF
clone size: -; V gene: TRBV19; J gene: TRBJ2-7; D gene: -; CDR3 DNA: TGTGCCAGTAGTTCATCGGGAGCTTACGAGCAGTACTTC; CDR3 protein: CASSSSGAYEQYF
clone size: -; V gene: TRBV7-2; J gene: TRBJ1-2; D gene: -; CDR3 DNA: TGTGCCAGCAGCTTCCTCCCTACAGAGATCTATGGCTACACCTTC; CDR3 protein: CASSFLPTEIYGYTF
clone size: -; V gene: TRBV7-4; J gene: TRBJ2-7; D gene: TRBD2; CDR3 DNA: TGTGCCAGCAGCTTAGACCCCACCCCCAGAGGACTAGCGCCCGAGCAGTACTTC; CDR3 protein: CASSLDPTPRGLAPEQYF
clone size: -; V gene: TRBV5-4; J gene: TRBJ2-7; D gene: -; CDR3 DNA: TGTGCCAGCAGCTTCCAGGGATCTACCTACGAGCAGTACTTC; CDR3 protein: CASSFQGSTYEQYF
clone size: -; V gene: TRBV7-9; J gene: TRBJ1-1; D gene: -; CDR3 DNA: TGTGCCAGCAGCTTTTTGGGGAGGGGGTCCATGAACACTGAAGCTTTCTTT; CDR3 protein: CASSFLGRGSMNTEAFF